This T cell receptor (beta chain) was profiled in a study of T cell repertoires in ileal Crohn's disease. Whole-study context: Patients had a median roughly 8-year disease duration, and over 30% were active smokers. Every patient was operated on for stricturing (roughly 61%) or penetrating (approximately 40%) complications. Notes on the study in general: Mucosal expansions were suggested to be mainly CD8 T cells.

The V end lost 3 bases, the J end lost 10 bases, and 11 bases lay between the germline ends. The CDR3 runs to 12 residues. The germline V gene encodes CDR1 SGDLS and CDR2 YYNGEE. In the case of this clone: Its specificity is unknown.

Produced via immunoSEQ multiplex PCR; TCRdb's table is partial and in-frame only. The table shows 15,000 to 20,000 clones, with 88% occurring only once. This sequence was found in an adult with Crohn's disease. Sequenced: ileal tissue. This sequence joins TRBV9 and TRBJ2-1; possible D gene TRBD2, 6 bases. Written as DNA, the CDR3 is TGTGCCAGCAGCGGGCCGGGACTCGAGCAGTTCTTC. Protein sequence: CASSGPGLEQFF. Full variable domain (rest looked up from reference TRBV9 and TRBJ2-1): DSGVTQTPKHLITATGQRVTLRCSPRSGDLSVYWYQQSLDQGLQFLIQYYNGEERAKGNILERFSAQQFPDLHSELNLSSLELGDSALYFCASSGPGLEQFFGPGTRLTVL.